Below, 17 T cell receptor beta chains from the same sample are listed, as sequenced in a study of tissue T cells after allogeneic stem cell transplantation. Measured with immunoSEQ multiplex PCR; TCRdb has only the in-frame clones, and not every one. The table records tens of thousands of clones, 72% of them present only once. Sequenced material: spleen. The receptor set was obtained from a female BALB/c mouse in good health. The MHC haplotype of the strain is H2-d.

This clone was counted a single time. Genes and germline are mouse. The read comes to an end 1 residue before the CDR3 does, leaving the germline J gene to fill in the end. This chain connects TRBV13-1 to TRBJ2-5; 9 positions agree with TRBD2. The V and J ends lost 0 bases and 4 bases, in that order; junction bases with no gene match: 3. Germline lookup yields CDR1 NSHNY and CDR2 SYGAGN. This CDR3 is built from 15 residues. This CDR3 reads CASSDVWGGEDTQYF. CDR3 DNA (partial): TGTGCCAGCAGTGATGTCTGGGGGGGAGAAGACACCCAGTAC.

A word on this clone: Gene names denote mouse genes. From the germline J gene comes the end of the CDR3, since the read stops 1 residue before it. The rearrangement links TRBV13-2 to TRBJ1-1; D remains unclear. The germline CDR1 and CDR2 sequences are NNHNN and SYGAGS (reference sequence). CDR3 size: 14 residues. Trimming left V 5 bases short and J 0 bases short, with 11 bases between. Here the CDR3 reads CASGQSRANTEVFF. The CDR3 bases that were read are TGTGCCAGCGGGCAGTCACGGGCAAACACAGAAGTCTTC.

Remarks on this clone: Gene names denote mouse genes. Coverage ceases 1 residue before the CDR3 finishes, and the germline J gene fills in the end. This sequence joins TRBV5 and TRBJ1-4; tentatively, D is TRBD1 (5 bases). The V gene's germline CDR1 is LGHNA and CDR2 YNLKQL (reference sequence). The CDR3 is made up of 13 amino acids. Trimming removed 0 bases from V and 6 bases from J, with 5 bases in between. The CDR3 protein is CASSQDRDERLFF. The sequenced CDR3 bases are TGTGCCAGCAGCCAAGACAGGGACGAAAGATTATTT.

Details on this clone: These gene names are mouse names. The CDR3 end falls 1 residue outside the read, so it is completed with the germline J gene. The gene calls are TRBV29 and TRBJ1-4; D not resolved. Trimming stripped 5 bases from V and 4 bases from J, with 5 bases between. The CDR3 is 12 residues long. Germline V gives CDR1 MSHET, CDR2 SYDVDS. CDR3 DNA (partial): TGTGCTAGCAGTACAGACAACGAAAGATTATTT. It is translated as CASSTDNERLF. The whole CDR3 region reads CASSTDNERLFF. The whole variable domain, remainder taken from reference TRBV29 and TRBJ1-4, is DMKVTQMPRYLIKRMGENVLLECGQDMSHETMYWYRQDPGLGLQLIYISYDVDSNSEGDIPKGYRVSRKKREHFSLILDSAKTNQTSVYFCASSTDNERLFFGHGTKLSVL.

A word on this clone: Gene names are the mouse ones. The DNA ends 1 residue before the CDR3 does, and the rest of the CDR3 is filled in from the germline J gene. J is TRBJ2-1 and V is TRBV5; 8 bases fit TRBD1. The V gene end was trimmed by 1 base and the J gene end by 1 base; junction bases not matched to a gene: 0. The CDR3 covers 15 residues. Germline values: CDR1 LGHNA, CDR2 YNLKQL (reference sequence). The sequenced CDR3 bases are TGTGCCAGCAGCCAAGGACAGGGGAACTATGCTGAGCAGTTC. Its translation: CASSQGQGNYAEQF. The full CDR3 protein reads CASSQGQGNYAEQFF.

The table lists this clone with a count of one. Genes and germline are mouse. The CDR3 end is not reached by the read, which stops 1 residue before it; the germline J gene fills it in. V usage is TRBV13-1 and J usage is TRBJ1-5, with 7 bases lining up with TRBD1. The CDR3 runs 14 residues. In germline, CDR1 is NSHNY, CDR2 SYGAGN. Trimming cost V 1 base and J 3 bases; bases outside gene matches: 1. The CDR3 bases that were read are TGTGCCAGCAGTGATAGGGACAGCAACCAGGCTCCGCTT. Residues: CASSDRDSNQAPL. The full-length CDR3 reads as CASSDRDSNQAPLF.

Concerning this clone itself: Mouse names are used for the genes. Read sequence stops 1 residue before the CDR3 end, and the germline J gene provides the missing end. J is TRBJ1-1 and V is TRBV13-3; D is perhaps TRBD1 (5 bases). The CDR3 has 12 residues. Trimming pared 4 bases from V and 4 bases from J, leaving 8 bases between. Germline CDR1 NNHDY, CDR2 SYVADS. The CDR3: CASSSGFTEVFF. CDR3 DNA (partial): TGTGCCAGCAGTTCAGGGTTCACAGAAGTCTTC.

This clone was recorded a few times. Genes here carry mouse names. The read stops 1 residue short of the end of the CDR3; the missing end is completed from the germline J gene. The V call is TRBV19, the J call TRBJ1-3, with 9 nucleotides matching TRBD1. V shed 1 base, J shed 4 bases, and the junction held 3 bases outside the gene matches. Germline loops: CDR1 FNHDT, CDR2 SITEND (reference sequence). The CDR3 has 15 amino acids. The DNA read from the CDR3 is TGTGCCAGCAGTATATACAGGGGGCCGGGAAATACGCTCTAT. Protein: CASSIYRGPGNTLY. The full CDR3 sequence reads CASSIYRGPGNTLYF.

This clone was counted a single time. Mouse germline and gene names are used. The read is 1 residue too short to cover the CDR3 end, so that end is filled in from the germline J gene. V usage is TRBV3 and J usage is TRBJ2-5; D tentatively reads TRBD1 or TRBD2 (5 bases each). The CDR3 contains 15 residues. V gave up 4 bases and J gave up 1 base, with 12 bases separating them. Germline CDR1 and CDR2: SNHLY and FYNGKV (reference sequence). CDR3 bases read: TGTGCCAGCAGCTCCGTCTCGGGGGACCAAGACACCCAGTAC. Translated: CASSSVSGDQDTQY. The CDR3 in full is CASSSVSGDQDTQYF.

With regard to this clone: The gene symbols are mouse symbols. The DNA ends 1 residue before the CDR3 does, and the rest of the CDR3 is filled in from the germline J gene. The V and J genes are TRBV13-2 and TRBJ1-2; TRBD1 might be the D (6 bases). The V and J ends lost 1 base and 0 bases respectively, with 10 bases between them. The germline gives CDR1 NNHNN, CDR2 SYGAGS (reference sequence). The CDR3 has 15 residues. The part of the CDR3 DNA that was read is TGTGCCAGCGGTGATTGGGGGCAAGCAAACTCCGACTACACC. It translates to CASGDWGQANSDYT. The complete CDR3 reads CASGDWGQANSDYTF.

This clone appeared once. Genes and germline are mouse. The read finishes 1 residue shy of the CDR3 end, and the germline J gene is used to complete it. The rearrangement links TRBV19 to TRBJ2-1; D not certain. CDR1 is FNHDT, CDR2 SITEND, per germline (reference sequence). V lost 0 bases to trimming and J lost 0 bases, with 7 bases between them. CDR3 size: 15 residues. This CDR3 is CASSIGGSNYAEQFF. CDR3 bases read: TGTGCCAGCAGTATAGGTGGGTCTAACTATGCTGAGCAGTTC.

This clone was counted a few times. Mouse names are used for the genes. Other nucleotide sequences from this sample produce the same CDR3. This CDR3 is CASSQDWGSYEQYF. The CDR3 bases that were read are TGTGCCAGCAGCCAAGACTGGGGCTCCTATGAACAGTAC. V is TRBV2 and J is TRBJ2-7, with D possibly being TRBD2 (6 bases). The read terminates 1 residue ahead of where the CDR3 ends, so the germline J gene completes it. The V gene lost 0 bases and the J gene lost 0 bases, with 6 bases spanning the gap. The length of the CDR3 is 14 residues. Germline lookup yields CDR1 LGHNA and CDR2 YSYQKL.

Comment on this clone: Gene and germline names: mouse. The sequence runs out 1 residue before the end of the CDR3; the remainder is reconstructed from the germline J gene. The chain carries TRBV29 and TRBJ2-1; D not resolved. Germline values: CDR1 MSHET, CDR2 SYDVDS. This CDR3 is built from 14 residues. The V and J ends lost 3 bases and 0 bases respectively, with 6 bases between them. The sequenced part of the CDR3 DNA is TGTGCTAGCAGTTTGACGGCTAACTATGCTGAGCAGTTC. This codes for CASSLTANYAEQF. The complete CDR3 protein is CASSLTANYAEQFF.

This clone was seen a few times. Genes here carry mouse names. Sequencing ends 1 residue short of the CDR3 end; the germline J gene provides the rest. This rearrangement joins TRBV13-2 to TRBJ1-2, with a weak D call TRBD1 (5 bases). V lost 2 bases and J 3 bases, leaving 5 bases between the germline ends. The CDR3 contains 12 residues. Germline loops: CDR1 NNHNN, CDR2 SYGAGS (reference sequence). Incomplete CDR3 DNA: TGTGCCAGCGGTGACAGGGACTCCGACTACACC. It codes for CASGDRDSDYT. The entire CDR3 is CASGDRDSDYTF.

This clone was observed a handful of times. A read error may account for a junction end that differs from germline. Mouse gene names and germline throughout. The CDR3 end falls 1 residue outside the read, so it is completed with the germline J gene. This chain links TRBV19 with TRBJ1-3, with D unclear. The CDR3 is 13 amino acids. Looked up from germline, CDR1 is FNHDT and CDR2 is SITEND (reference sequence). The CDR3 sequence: CASTINSGNTLYF. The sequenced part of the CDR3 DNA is TGTGCCAGCACTATAAATTCTGGAAATACGCTCTAT.

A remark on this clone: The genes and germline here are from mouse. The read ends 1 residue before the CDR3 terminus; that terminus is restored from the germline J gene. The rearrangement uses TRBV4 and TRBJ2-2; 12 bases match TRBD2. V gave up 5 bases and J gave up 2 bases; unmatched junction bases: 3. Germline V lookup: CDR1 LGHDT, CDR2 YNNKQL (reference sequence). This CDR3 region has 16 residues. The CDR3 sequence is CASSRGTGGNTGQLYF. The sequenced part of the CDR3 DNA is TGTGCCAGCAGCCGGGGGACTGGGGGGAACACCGGGCAGCTCTAC.

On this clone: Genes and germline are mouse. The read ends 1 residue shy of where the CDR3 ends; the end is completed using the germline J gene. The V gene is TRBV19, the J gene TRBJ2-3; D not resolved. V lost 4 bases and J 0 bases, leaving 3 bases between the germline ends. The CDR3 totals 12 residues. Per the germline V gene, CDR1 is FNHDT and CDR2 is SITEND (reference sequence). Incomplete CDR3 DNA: TGTGCCAGCAGTCCTAGTGCAGAAACGCTGTAT. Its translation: CASSPSAETLY. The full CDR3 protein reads CASSPSAETLYF.